This entry concerns a single T cell receptor beta chain. This clone appeared once. It lacks a known antigen. Base qualities were left out, and no much larger clone turns up one base away. Other DNA sequences of this sample code for an identical CDR3. The data belong to a study of blood T cell dynamics during melanoma immunotherapy (dated by TCRdb to 2018 to 2021). Notes on the research overall: The patients had metastatic melanoma and were given first-line pembrolizumab or nivolumab plus ipilimumab as standard of care in the United Kingdom. To find early correlates of response, peripheral T cell receptor repertoires were profiled in metastatic melanoma patients before and after one cycle of checkpoint inhibitor therapy. Consecutive patients formed a training cohort, and a further independent group of patients from the same centre was pooled into an external validation set. Summary of the overall study and its limitations: The study was unable to establish whether the T cell clones driving the repertoire changes were melanoma-specific or instead reflected general immune activation. A bifurcated reorganization of the PBMC repertoire at W3, with increased clonality or increased diversity, was observed in patients who later achieved disease control, unlike in progressors. The relatively small sample size was recognized as a factor that could limit how well the results generalize.

The trim is 0 bases for V and 8 bases for J, with a gap of 10 bases between the germline ends. Reading the germline V gene gives CDR1 SGHDN and CDR2 FVKESK. Measured from the cysteine to the phenylalanine, the CDR3 is 13 residues long. Here the CDR3 DNA is all that survives: 39 bases in frame from base 1. Per the publication, the time point label means: week 3, after first cycle of checkpoint inhibitor. Blood samples were collected before treatment (T0) and at week 3 (W3), after the first cycle of checkpoint blockade. Except for a couple of patients with rapid clinical progression, response was assessed 12 weeks after the first infusion by RECIST 1.1; disease control meant complete response, partial response or stable disease. Patients with prior systemic cancer treatment, concomitant immunosuppressant therapy or synchronous other active malignancies were excluded. To track both circulating cells and T cell turnover, TCR beta was sequenced from bulk PBMC as well as from plasma cell-free DNA. PBMC were isolated from blood with Lymphoprep and SepMate tubes, followed by red cell lysis. QIAamp DNA Blood Mini kits were used to extract DNA from PBMC and sorted T cell subsets.

For every bulk PBMC sample, a fixed 350 ng of DNA was loaded. TCR beta CDR3 sequences were amplified from genomic DNA using the immunoSEQ TCRb Assay kit according to manufacturer instructions. The KAPA Library Quantification Kit for Illumina platforms was used to quantify pooled libraries by qPCR. Sequencing of the pooled libraries was done on an Illumina NextSeq 500, with clustering at about 0.6-1.1 pM. On the authors' methods: Analysis of the TCR data relied on immunoSEQ ANALYZER and the R LymphoSeq package. A rearrangement efficiency score was calculated as productive divided by the sum of productive and non-productive CDR3 sequences. Clonality was measured with the Gini coefficient and diversity with the Renyi index at alpha=1, compared pairwise between timepoints within each patient. In LymphoSeq, clonal relatedness was computed with an edit distance of 3 and repertoire similarity was computed with the Bhattacharyya coefficient. To classify response, a linear discriminant analysis based on week-3 changes in clonality and diversity was built with the R MASS and caret packages. The source is immuneACCESS, and TCRdb retained only in-frame sequences with V and J called. Part of the clones is not carried over; for the studies checked, unresolved V genes explain less than half of this, and the remainder is unexplained. Clone size and the V and J calls come from that table; the DNA yielded D and trimming. Within this sample are around 10,000 clones, with over 85% of them counted one time only. Of the sample, more than 20% is held by the ten largest clones.

This TCR was sampled from a human donor with melanoma. The sequencing here drew on blood, taken from a patient treated with checkpoint blockade. The rearranged segments are TRBV14 and TRBJ1-2; the D segment could be TRBD1, given 5 matching bases. The CDR3 region reads CASSQEGWGGYTF. The nucleotide sequence reads TGTGCCAGCAGCCAAGAGGGTTGGGGGGGCTACACCTTC.